A single sample is the source of the 2 T cell receptor beta chains below, sequenced in a study of PD-L1 blockade in urothelial cancer (dated by TCRdb to the late 2010s). Library preparation used the immunoSEQ multiplex PCR assay. Entries here come from immuneACCESS through TCRdb and include only in-frame sequences with V and J called. Some clones fail to appear in such tables; in the studies checked, an unresolved V gene covers under half of the shortfall, and the cause of the remainder is unknown. The sample table contains under 120,000 clones; only one count was recorded for approximately 86% of them. The ten largest clones represent about 2.6% of the sample. This sample comprised PBMCs, obtained around atezolizumab (anti-PD-L1) treatment. The receptor set was obtained from a man aged 45-60 years with urothelial cancer.

This clone appeared once. The V and J genes are TRBV11-1 and TRBJ1-2, with 10 bases fitting TRBD1. Germline V CDR1 and CDR2: SGHAT, FQDESV (reference sequence). CDR3 length equals 13 residues. Trimming cost V 5 bases and J 8 bases; bases outside gene matches: 5. Here the CDR3 DNA reads TGTGCCAGCAGCCGGGACAGGGGCGGCGGCTACACCTTC. Residues: CASSRDRGGGYTF.

This clone was found once. The chain is built from TRBV19 and TRBJ2-2; TRBD1 matches 10 bases. V dropped 10 bases and J dropped 1; count of bases not matched to a gene: 15. The CDR3 has 18 amino acids. CDR1 is LNHDA and CDR2 is SQIVND in the germline V gene (reference sequence). The CDR3 spells CATKTRDRGRGNTGELFF. The CDR3, as DNA: TGTGCCACCAAAACTCGGGACAGGGGCCGGGGGAACACCGGGGAGCTGTTTTTT.